This T cell receptor (beta chain) was sequenced during a study of regulatory T cells in long-lasting Graves disease. This clonotype was counted ten times or more. CDR3 size: 11 residues. Trimming left V 7 bases short and J 6 bases short, with 10 bases between. Building of the TCR beta libraries involved iRepertoire HTBI primers and Arm-PCR of CDR3 regions. TCRdb re-derived calls from the multiplex PCR reads in MiXCR, one entry per CDR3 protein. The sample shows around 460,000 distinct CDR3 sequences, 22% of them seen only once. Time point noted: persistent/refractory GD, antithyroid drugs over 5 years with positive TRAb. TCR sequences were obtained from RNA taken from PBMCs.

This material consisted of peripheral blood mononuclear cells (PBMCs), taken when the disease was refractory, from a patient treated with antithyroid drugs. V and J are TRBV12-3 or TRBV12-4 and TRBJ2-7; D tentatively fits TRBD1 or TRBD2 (6 bases each). This clonotype was obtained from a female donor with Graves disease. The CDR3 DNA reads TGTGCCAGCACCGAGGGGGGCGAGCAGTACTTC. This encodes CASTEGGEQYF.